The 5 T cell receptor beta chains below come from one sample, sequenced in a study of identical twins. MiXCR, run by TCRdb on the 5' RACE reads, gives a single entry per CDR3 protein. The data contain under 1 million distinct CDR3 sequences, 12% of them seen just once; the ten biggest clones take up roughly 1.6%. These data were also reused for a study on yellow fever vaccine responses in identical twins.

Sequencing was done on a sample of PBMCs. The receptors originated from a young woman in good health.

At least ten counts were recorded for this clonotype. The CDR3 DNA is TGTGCCAGCAGGCGGGGACTAGCGGGGGAGTTCTTC. Its translation: CASRRGLAGEFF. This chain connects TRBV12-3 or TRBV12-4 to TRBJ2-1; 14 nucleotides line up with TRBD2. The CDR3 loop spans 12 amino acids. The junction had 3 bases not matched to a gene; V was cut back by 6 bases and J by 14 bases.

The chain links TRBV7-9 to TRBJ2-3; weak D call: TRBD2 (6 bases). The germline CDR1 and CDR2 sequences are SEHNR and FQNEAQ (reference sequence). V was cut by 4 bases and J by 2 bases, with 16 bases left in between. CDR3 length: 16 residues. The CDR3 spells CASSSTRAGTTDTQYF. CDR3 DNA: TGTGCCAGCAGCTCTACGCGTGCGGGGACCACAGATACGCAGTATTTT.

In DNA form, the CDR3 reads TGCAGTGCACCTGGGCGCGGGAGGGAGACCCAGTACTTC. It translates to CSAPGRGRETQYF. V is TRBV20-1 and J is TRBJ2-5; the match to TRBD2 covers 8 bases. J was trimmed by 5 bases and V by 6 bases; bases with no gene match: 8. CDR3 size: 13 residues. Germline CDR1 and CDR2: DFQATT and SNEGSKA (reference sequence).

V gene TRBV11-2 combines with J gene TRBJ2-3, with D perhaps matching TRBD1 (6 bases). The length of the CDR3 is 15 residues. Trimming pared 5 bases from V and 1 base from J, leaving 13 bases between. The germline V gene has CDR1 SGHAT and CDR2 FQNNGV. The CDR3 sequence: CASSGWDTGTDTQYF. As DNA, the CDR3 is TGTGCCAGCAGCGGTTGGGACACTGGCACAGATACGCAGTATTTT.

CDR3 sequence reads: CASSPQDRGSSYEQYF. The DNA of the CDR3 is TGTGCCAGCAGCCCCCAGGACAGGGGTTCTTCCTACGAGCAGTACTTC. The chain recombines TRBV3-1 with TRBJ2-7; 9 nucleotides match TRBD1. The CDR3 is 16 residues long. Unmatched junction bases numbered 8, after V lost 4 bases and J lost 1 base. Germline CDR1 is LGHDT and CDR2 is YNNKEL (reference sequence).